This passage covers 11 T cell receptor beta chains from one sample sequenced in a study of graft-versus-host responses after intestinal transplantation. TCRdb keeps only in-frame clones here, not all; method: immunoSEQ multiplex PCR. The table lists around 29,000 clones, roughly 85% of them singletons. The material sequenced was PBMCs, taken roughly 68 weeks after intestinal transplantation. The receptors originated from a human patient who received an intestinal transplant, so some T cells may come from the graft donor.

This clone was recorded once. The rearrangement uses TRBV7-6 and TRBJ2-3; no firm D call. The CDR3 totals 15 residues. In germline, CDR1 is SGHVS, CDR2 FNYEAQ. The V end was cut by 5 bases, the J end by 0 bases, with 12 bases between. CDR3 amino acids: CASSRTQVSTDTQYF. CDR3 nucleotide sequence: TGTGCCAGCAGCCGGACCCAGGTTAGCACAGATACGCAGTATTTT.

The J gene is TRBJ2-5, the V gene TRBV4-3; D not certain. CDR1 is LGHNA, CDR2 YSLEER, per germline. V shed 0 bases and J shed 2 bases, with 10 bases lying between them. CDR3 length: 15 residues. The CDR3 sequence: CASSQDWQTQETQYF. The CDR3, as DNA: TGCGCCAGCAGCCAAGATTGGCAAACACAAGAGACCCAGTACTTC.

The V and J genes are TRBV18 and TRBJ2-4, with D perhaps matching TRBD2 (5 bases). CDR1 and CDR2 (germline): KGHSH, LQKENI. The CDR3 extends over 15 amino acids. V was clipped by 4 bases and J by 0 bases, with 10 bases between them. CDR3 sequence (DNA): TGTGCCAGCTCACTCCCCCGGGGAGCCAAAAACATTCAGTACTTC. As protein: CASSLPRGAKNIQYF.

The rearrangement joins TRBV6-6 to TRBJ1-6, with 11 bases lining up with TRBD1. In germline, CDR1 is MNHNY, CDR2 SVGAGI (reference sequence). With 9 bases clipped from V and 11 bases from J, the junction kept 6 bases outside the gene matches. The length of the CDR3 is 13 residues. CDR3 protein: CASKDRGHPPLHF. The CDR3 region has the DNA TGTGCCAGTAAGGACAGGGGGCATCCACCCCTCCACTTT.

As concerns this clone: An end of the junction differs from the germline gene, which may be a read error. Different DNA sequences within this sample yield the same CDR3. The CDR3 DNA sequence: TGTGCCAGCTCGCCACGGTTTTTGGGATGGGGGACCGGGGAGCTGTTTTTT. This translates into CASSPRFLGWGTGELFF. The V call is TRBV18, the J call TRBJ2-2; D assignment may be TRBD1 or TRBD2 (5 bases each). Per germline, CDR1 KGHSH and CDR2 LQKENI. CDR3 length equals 17 residues.

The table lists this clone with a count of one. This chain uses TRBV19 with TRBJ2-3, with 7 bases identical to TRBD1. The CDR3 loop spans 15 amino acids. Germline loops: CDR1 LNHDA, CDR2 SQIVND (reference sequence). The trim removed 6 bases at V and 4 bases at J, leaving 10 bases unmatched. CDR3 amino acids: CASRGLGQGADTQYF. The DNA of the CDR3 is TGTGCCAGTAGAGGCCTTGGGCAGGGGGCAGATACGCAGTATTTT.

The rearrangement links TRBV27 to TRBJ2-1; 7 bases are a match to TRBD2. Germline values: CDR1 MNHEY, CDR2 SMNVEV (reference sequence). V trimming: 6 bases; J trimming: 2 bases; junction bases outside the gene matches: 10. The CDR3 consists of 16 residues. The CDR3: CASRVAGARAYNEQFF. The CDR3 DNA follows: TGTGCCAGCAGGGTGGCGGGAGCCCGGGCCTACAATGAGCAGTTCTTC.

The rearrangement links TRBV18 to TRBJ1-3; D gene unclear. The CDR3 totals 13 residues. Trimming shortened V by 6 bases and J by 0 bases, and 6 bases separated the two germline ends. CDR1 and CDR2 (germline): KGHSH, LQKENI. CDR3 in amino acids: CASSDGSGNTIYF. CDR3 bases: TGTGCCAGCTCGGACGGCTCTGGAAACACCATATATTTT.

The chain combines TRBV5-1 with TRBJ2-5, with TRBD1 matching 8 bases. In germline, CDR1 is SGHRS, CDR2 YFSETQ. V lost 4 bases, J lost 2 bases, and 13 bases stayed unmatched. The CDR3 length is 17 residues. The CDR3 loop is CASSHLPGGPNQETQYF. The CDR3 DNA is TGCGCCAGCAGCCACCTCCCAGGGGGCCCTAATCAAGAGACCCAGTACTTC.

The gene calls are TRBV7-2 and TRBJ1-5; D ambiguous. The CDR3 loop spans 14 amino acids. The V gene's germline CDR1 is SGHTA and CDR2 FQGNSA. The V end was cut by 3 bases, the J end by 3 bases, with 9 bases between. CDR3 protein: CASSLGRINQPQHF. CDR3 in DNA: TGTGCCAGCAGCTTGGGTAGGATCAATCAGCCCCAGCATTTT.

The rearrangement uses TRBV7-2 and TRBJ2-3, with 8 bases matching TRBD2. V lost 4 bases, J lost 9 bases, and 12 bases stayed unmatched. The CDR3 sequence is 15 residues long. Germline CDR1 and CDR2: SGHTA and FQGNSA. CDR3 sequence (DNA): TGTGCCAGCAGCTCCGGGACTAGAGTCGGGAGAACGCAGTATTTT. Translating gives CASSSGTRVGRTQYF.